This T cell receptor beta chain was recovered during a study of shared clonotypes between healthy human individuals. CD45RO-negative CD8 cells positively selected for CCR7 made up the naive population, which excluded terminally differentiated effector memory CD45RA+ cells. This clone was seen once. Repertoires were generated with immunoSEQ multiplex PCR, while TCRdb's copy carries only in-frame clones and drops some. The sample records approximately 740,000 clones, 92% being singletons. Looked up from germline, CDR1 is MGHRA and CDR2 is YSYEKL. This CDR3 contains 12 residues. The V gene lost 0 bases and the J gene lost 11 bases, with 10 bases spanning the gap.

Material for sequencing was naive CD8+ T cells sorted from blood. The clonotype was recovered from a man aged 25-45 years in good health. The chain recombines TRBV4-1 with TRBJ1-1, with a weak D call TRBD1 (5 bases). CDR3 coding DNA: TGCGCCAGCAGCCAAGATGGGGACCTCGCTTTCTTT. It yields the protein CASSQDGDLAFF.